Listed below are T cell receptor beta chains from one sample, sequenced in a study of cytomegalovirus exposure and HLA in healthy donors. Only in-frame clones appear in the TCRdb table, and some are missing; sequencing was by immunoSEQ multiplex PCR. The table includes around 100,000 clones, around 61% detected once. Sequenced input: PBMCs. The receptors were sampled from a woman aged 30 to 39 in good health and CMV-seronegative. The CDR3 runs from the conserved cysteine through the conserved F or W. The D gene is left open where the match is weak. Expanded clones get a size class; other rows say once, few or many, or leave the size out.

-	TRBJ2-3	TRBV29-1	-	TGCAGCGTCAGTTACAGGGATCGCACAGATACGCAGTATTTT	CSVSYRDRTDTQYF
-	TRBJ2-3	TRBV5-8	TRBD2	TGTGCCAGCAGCTTGGGGGAGGGAGATACGCAGTATTTT	CASSLGEGDTQYF
-	TRBJ1-5	TRBV21-1	-	TGTGCCAGCAGCAAAGCCCCAGGGATCCAGCCCCAGCATTTT	CASSKAPGIQPQHF
-	TRBJ2-7	TRBV7-2	-	TGTGCCAGCAGCACCTGGGACTCGTCCTACGAGCAGTACTTC	CASSTWDSSYEQYF
-	TRBJ2-7	TRBV28	TRBD1	TGTGCCAGCAGTCAACCCAGGACAGGGGGCCCCTACGAGCAGTACTTC	CASSQPRTGGPYEQYF
-	TRBJ2-7	TRBV4-1	TRBD1	TGCGCCAGCAGCCAAGATTGGAGACAGGGGGCTTACGAGCAGTACTTC	CASSQDWRQGAYEQYF
few	TRBJ1-3	TRBV7-7	-	TGTGCTAGCAGCTGGAGTCTAGGAGACACCATATATTTT	CASSWSLGDTIYF
few	TRBJ1-2	TRBV6-1	-	TGTGCCAGCATCAATCACCAGGGTTTGGACTATGGCTACACCTTC	CASINHQGLDYGYTF
-	TRBJ1-1	TRBV7-9	-	TGTGCCAGCAGCCAGGGGTCTGAAGCTTTCTTT	CASSQGSEAFF
few	TRBJ2-3	TRBV7-2	-	TGTGCCAGCAGATCCAGGACAGATACGCAGTATTTT	CASRSRTDTQYF
-	TRBJ1-5	TRBV2	TRBD1	TGTGCCAGCAGTAACAGGGGACCTCATAGCAATCAGCCCCAGCATTTT	CASSNRGPHSNQPQHF
-	TRBJ2-3	TRBV19	TRBD2	TGTGCCAGTAGTAGGACTAGCGGGACACCAGATACGCAGTATTTT	CASSRTSGTPDTQYF
-	TRBJ2-1	TRBV28	TRBD2	TGTGCCAGCAGCCGAGGCGGGAGAAATGAGCAGTTCTTC	CASSRGGRNEQFF
-	TRBJ2-1	TRBV7-6	TRBD2	TGTGCCAGCAGCGCCCCCGGGACTAGCGGGAGCTTAAAGCACAATGAGCAGTTCTTC	CASSAPGTSGSLKHNEQFF
-	TRBJ2-3	TRBV28	-	TGTGCCAGCAGTAAGGAGTTCGCATTTGATACGCAGTATTTT	CASSKEFAFDTQYF
-	TRBJ1-2	TRBV19	-	TGTGCCAGTAGTCTCTACAGGGTTTACGGCTACACCTTC	CASSLYRVYGYTF
few	TRBJ2-3	TRBV7-2	-	TGTGCCAGCAGCACCAAAGCCATACGACTCCTCACAGATACGCAGTATTTT	CASSTKAIRLLTDTQYF
-	TRBJ2-5	TRBV4-1	TRBD2	TGCGCCAGCAGCCAATCGGGACTATACCAAGAGACCCAGTACTTC	CASSQSGLYQETQYF
-	TRBJ1-4	TRBV6-1	-	TGTGCCAGCAGTGAGCAGGGTTGGGCTAATGAAAAACTGTTTTTT	CASSEQGWANEKLFF
-	TRBJ1-1	TRBV10-3	-	TGTGCCATCAGTGAGTCGGGGAGGGGCATCGCTGAAGCTTTCTTT	CAISESGRGIAEAFF
-	TRBJ1-4	TRBV19	-	TGTGCCAGTACCCCTGGCCGGGGAAAGTCTAATGAAAAACTGTTTTTT	CASTPGRGKSNEKLFF
-	TRBJ1-5	TRBV23-1	TRBD1	TGCGCCAGCAGTCGGCGGACAGGGGAAAATACGTGGGGCAATCAGCCCCAGCATTTT	CASSRRTGENTWGNQPQHF
few	TRBJ1-3	TRBV28	-	TGTGCCAGCAGTTCGCCTGGTGGGCCCTCTGGAAACACCATATATTTT	CASSSPGGPSGNTIYF
-	TRBJ2-7	TRBV5-5	-	TGTGCCAGCAGCCACCGACAGGCCTTCTACGAGCAGTACTTC	CASSHRQAFYEQYF
-	TRBJ2-7	TRBV5-1	TRBD2	TGCGCCAGCAGCGAAACGACTAGCGGCCTTACCTACGAGCAGTACTTC	CASSETTSGLTYEQYF
once	TRBJ2-7	TRBV29-1	-	TGCAGCTACCGGTTCTCCTACGAGCAGTACTTC	CSYRFSYEQYF
-	TRBJ1-1	TRBV7-9	-	TGTGCCAGCAGCTATGCGGTAACGGCCGCGGGGAACACTGAAGCTTTCTTT	CASSYAVTAAGNTEAFF
-	TRBJ1-2	TRBV28	-	-	CASSSSGQGYGYTF
-	TRBJ2-1	TRBV5-1	TRBD1	TGCGCCAGCACCTCGTGGGGACAGGGAAACAATGAGCAGTTCTTC	CASTSWGQGNNEQFF
few	TRBJ1-2	TRBV27	-	TGTGCCAGCAGCCATGACAGGTTAGCTAACTATGGCTACACCTTC	CASSHDRLANYGYTF
few	TRBJ2-1	TRBV6-5	-	TGTGCCAGCAGGGCGACAGACCTCTCCTACAATGAGCAGTTCTTC	CASRATDLSYNEQFF
once	TRBJ2-7	TRBV25-1	-	TGTGCCAGCAGTAGCGGACGCTACGAGCAGTACTTC	CASSSGRYEQYF
-	TRBJ2-7	TRBV5-6	-	TGTGCCAGCAGCCTTGTCTCCTACGAGCAGTACTTC	CASSLVSYEQYF
-	TRBJ2-3	TRBV15	TRBD2	TGTGCCACCAGCAGAGGTTCTAGCGGGAGAACAGATACGCAGTATTTT	CATSRGSSGRTDTQYF
-	TRBJ1-1	TRBV29-1	TRBD1	TGCAGCGTCCGGGACAGGGGATTCACTGAAGCTTTCTTT	CSVRDRGFTEAFF
few	TRBJ1-2	TRBV7-2	TRBD1	TGTGCCAGCAGCTTGCGGACAGGGTGGGCTAACTATGGCTACACCTTC	CASSLRTGWANYGYTF
-	TRBJ1-5	TRBV28	-	TGTGCCAGCACCCAGGGGTACGGCAATCAGCCCCAGCATTTT	CASTQGYGNQPQHF
-	TRBJ2-7	TRBV15	TRBD2	TGTGCCACCAGCGGGAGACTAGCGGACTACGAGCAGTACTTC	CATSGRLADYEQYF
-	TRBJ1-2	TRBV28	TRBD1	TGTGCCAGCAGTTTGACGGGACAGGGGAATCGTGGCTATGGCTACACCTTC	CASSLTGQGNRGYGYTF
few	TRBJ2-1	TRBV28	TRBD2	TGTGCCAGCAGTTTATATTCGGGAGGGCCTCGGGGTGAGCAGTTCTTC	CASSLYSGGPRGEQFF
few	TRBJ2-1	TRBV7-9	TRBD2	TGTGCCAGCAGCTTAGATAGCGGGAGGGGTGGCAATGAGCAGTTCTTC	CASSLDSGRGGNEQFF
-	TRBJ2-1	TRBV19	TRBD2	TGTGCCAGTAGTATAACTAGCGGGAGAGAAGATGAGCAGTTCTTC	CASSITSGREDEQFF